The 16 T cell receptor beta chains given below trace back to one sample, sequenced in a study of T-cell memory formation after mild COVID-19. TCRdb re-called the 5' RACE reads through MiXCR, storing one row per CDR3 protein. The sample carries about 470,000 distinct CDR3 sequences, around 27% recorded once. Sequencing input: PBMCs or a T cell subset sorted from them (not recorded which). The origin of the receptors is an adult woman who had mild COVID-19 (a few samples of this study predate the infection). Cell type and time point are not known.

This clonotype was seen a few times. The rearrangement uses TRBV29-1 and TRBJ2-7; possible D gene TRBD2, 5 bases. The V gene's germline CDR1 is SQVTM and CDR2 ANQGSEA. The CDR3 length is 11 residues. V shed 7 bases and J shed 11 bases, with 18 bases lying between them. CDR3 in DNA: TGCAGCGGGTCCGGGTTGTCCGGGGAGTACTTC. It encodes CSGSGLSGEYF.

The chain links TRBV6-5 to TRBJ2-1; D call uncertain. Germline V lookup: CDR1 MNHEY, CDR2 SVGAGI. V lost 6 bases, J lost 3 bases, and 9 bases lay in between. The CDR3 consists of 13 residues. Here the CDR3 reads CASRQNYYNEQFF. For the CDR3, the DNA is TGTGCCAGCAGACAGAACTACTACAATGAGCAGTTCTTC.

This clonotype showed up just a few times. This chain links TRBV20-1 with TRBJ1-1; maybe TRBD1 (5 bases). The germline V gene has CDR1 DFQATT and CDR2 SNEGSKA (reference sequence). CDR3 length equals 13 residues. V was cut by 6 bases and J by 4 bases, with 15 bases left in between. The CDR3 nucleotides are TGCAGTGCCCTCGCCGGGGGGGGCACTGAAGCTTTCTTT. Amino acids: CSALAGGGTEAFF.

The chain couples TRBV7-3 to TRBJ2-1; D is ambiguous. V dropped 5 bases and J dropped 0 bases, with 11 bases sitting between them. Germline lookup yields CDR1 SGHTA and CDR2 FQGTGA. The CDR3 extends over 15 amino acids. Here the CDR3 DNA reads TGTGCCAGCAGCCGAGGAAGCAGCTCCTACAATGAGCAGTTCTTC. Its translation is CASSRGSSSYNEQFF.

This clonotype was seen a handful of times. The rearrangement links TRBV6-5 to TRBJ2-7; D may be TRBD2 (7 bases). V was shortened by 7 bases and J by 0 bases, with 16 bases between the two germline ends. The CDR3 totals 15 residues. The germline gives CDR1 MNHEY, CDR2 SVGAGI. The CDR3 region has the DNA TGTGCCAGCACTCCCGGGGGGCTTAGCTCCTACGAGCAGTACTTC. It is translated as CASTPGGLSSYEQYF.

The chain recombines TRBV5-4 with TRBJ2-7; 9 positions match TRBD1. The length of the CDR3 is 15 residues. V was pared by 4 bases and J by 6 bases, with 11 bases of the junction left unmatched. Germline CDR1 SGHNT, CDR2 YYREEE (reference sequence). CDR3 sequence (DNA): TGTGCCAGCAGCACGCAACAGGGGGCGTCTCTCGAGCAGTACTTC. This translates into CASSTQQGASLEQYF.

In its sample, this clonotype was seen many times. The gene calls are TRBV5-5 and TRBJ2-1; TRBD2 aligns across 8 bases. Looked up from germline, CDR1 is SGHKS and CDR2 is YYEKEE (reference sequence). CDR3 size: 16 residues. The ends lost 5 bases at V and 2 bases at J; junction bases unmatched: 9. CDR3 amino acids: CASRDLPSGPYNEQFF. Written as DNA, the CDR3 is TGTGCCAGCAGGGACCTTCCTAGCGGGCCCTACAATGAGCAGTTCTTC.

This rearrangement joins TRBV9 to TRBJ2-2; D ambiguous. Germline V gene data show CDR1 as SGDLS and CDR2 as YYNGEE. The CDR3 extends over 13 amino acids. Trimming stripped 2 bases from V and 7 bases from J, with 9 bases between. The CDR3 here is CASSVSSYGELFF. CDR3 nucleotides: TGTGCCAGCAGCGTTTCCAGCTACGGGGAGCTGTTTTTT.

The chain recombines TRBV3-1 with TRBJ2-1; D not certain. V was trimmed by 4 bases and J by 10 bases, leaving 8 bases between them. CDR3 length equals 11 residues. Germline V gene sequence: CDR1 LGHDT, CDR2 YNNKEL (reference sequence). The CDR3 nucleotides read TGTGCCAGCAGCCCTGGACGGGAGCAGTTCTTC. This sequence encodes CASSPGREQFF.

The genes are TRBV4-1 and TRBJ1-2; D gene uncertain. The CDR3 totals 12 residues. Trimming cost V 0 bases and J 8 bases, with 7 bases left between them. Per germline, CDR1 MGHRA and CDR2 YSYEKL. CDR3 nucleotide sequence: TGCGCCAGCAGCCAAGATGGACTAGGCTACACCTTC. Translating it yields CASSQDGLGYTF.

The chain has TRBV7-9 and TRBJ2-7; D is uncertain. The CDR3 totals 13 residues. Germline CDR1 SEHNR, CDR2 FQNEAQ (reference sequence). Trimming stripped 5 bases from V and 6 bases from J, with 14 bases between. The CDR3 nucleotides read TGTGCCAGCAGCACTCGAGGAGTTAGCGAGCAGTACTTC. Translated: CASSTRGVSEQYF. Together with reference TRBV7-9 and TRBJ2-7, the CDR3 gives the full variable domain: DTGVSQNPRHKITKRGQNVTFRCDPISEHNRLYWYRQTLGQGPEFLTYFQNEAQLEKSRLLSDRFSAERPKGSFSTLEIQRTEQGDSAMYLCASSTRGVSEQYFGPGTRLTVT.

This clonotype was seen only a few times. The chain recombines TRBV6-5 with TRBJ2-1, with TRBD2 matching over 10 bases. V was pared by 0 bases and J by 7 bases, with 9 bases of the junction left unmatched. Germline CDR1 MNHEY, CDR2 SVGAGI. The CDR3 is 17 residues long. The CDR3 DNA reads TGTGCCAGCAGTTACTCGAGACTAGCGGGTAGATCTAATGAGCAGTTCTTC. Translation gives CASSYSRLAGRSNEQFF.

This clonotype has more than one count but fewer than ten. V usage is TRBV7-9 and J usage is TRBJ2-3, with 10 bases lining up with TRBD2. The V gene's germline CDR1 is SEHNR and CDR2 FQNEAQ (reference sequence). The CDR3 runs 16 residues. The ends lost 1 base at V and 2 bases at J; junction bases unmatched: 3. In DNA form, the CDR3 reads TGTGCCAGCAGCTTAGAGCGGGGGGGCCACACAGATACGCAGTATTTT. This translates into CASSLERGGHTDTQYF.

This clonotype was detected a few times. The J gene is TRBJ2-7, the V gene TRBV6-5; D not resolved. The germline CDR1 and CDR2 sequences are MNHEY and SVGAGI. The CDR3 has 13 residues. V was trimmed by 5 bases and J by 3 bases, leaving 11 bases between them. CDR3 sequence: CASSQKRRYEQYF. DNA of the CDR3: TGTGCCAGCAGTCAAAAGAGGCGCTACGAGCAGTACTTC.

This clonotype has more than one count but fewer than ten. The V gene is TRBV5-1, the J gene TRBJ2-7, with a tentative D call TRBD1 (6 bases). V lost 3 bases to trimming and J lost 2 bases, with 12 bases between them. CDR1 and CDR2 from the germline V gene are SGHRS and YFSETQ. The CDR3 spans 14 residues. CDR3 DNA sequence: TGCGCCAGCAGCTACGAACGACAGGCCTACGAGCAGTACTTC. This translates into CASSYERQAYEQYF.

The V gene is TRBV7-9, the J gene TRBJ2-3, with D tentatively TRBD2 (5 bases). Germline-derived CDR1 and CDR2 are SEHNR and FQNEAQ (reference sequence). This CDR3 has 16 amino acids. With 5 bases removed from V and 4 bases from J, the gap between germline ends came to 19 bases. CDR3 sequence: CASSKEGPLRADTQYF. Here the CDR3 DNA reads TGTGCCAGCAGCAAAGAAGGCCCCCTGAGGGCAGATACGCAGTATTTT.